The entry that follows covers one TCR beta chain sequence. The antigen remains undetermined. The source of the sample is a study of shared clonotypes between healthy human individuals. Regarding the study as a whole: Generation probability values for non-shared clonotypes were lower than those for clonotypes shared by all four donors.

In germline, CDR1 is SNHLY, CDR2 FYNNEI. The germline V and J ends were trimmed by 4 bases and 7 bases, with 7 bases remaining between them. The CDR3 runs to 12 residues. The assay was carried out at the deep level. Data came from immunoSEQ multiplex PCR; TCRdb stores just in-frame clones and leaves some out. The data contain a few million clones, more than 90% of them singletons. The sequence derives from a man aged 18 to 30 in good health. The chain employs TRBV2 and TRBJ2-2; unclear D gene. The specimen was naive CD4+ T cells sorted from blood. The sample's subset: CD45RA+ positively selected. CDR3 loop: CASSAEYGELFF. Here the CDR3 DNA reads TGTGCCAGCAGTGCCGAGTACGGGGAGCTGTTTTTT.